This TCR beta chain was sequenced for a study of T cell responses to AZD1222 COVID-19 vaccine. General study findings and limits: Repertoires were obtained solely post-peak T cell response. Mapped onto spike, vaccine-associated CD4 TCRs spanned it and were dominant at 160-218 and 743-854. Reports indicate that nearly half of spike-specific TCRs are directed at unmutated variant regions. Baseline seropositivity characterized only six AZD1222 recipients.

TCRdb's copy holds only in-frame clones and misses some; the assay was immunoSEQ multiplex PCR. The sample lists 80,000 or so clones; roughly 85% were seen once. V shed 6 bases and J shed 0 bases, with 3 bases lying between them. Germline CDR1 is MNHEY and CDR2 is SVGEGT. The CDR3 contains 12 residues. Notes on this clone: Its cognate antigen is unknown.

The receptor was isolated from an adult in good health. The V gene is TRBV6-2 or TRBV6-3, the J gene TRBJ1-3; D is ambiguous. Source: peripheral blood, taken on day 0 of AZD1222 vaccination. CDR3 amino acids: CASSLSGNTIYF. For the CDR3, the DNA is TGTGCCAGCAGCCTCTCTGGAAACACCATATATTTT.